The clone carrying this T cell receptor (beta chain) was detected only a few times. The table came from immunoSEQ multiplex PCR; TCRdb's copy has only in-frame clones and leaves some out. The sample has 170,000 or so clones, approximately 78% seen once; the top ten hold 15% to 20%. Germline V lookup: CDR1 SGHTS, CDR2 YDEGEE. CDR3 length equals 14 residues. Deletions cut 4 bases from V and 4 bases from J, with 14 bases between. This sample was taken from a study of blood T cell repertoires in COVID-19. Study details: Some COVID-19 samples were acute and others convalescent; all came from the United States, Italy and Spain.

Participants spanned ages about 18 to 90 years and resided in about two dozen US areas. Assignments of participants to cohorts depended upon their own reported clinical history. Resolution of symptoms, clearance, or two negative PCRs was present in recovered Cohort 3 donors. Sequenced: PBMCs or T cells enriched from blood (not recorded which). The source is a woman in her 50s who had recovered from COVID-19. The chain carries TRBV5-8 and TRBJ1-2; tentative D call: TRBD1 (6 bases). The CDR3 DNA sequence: TGTGCCAGCAGCCCTACCTGGGGGCCCTATGGCTACACCTTC. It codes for CASSPTWGPYGYTF.